This TCR beta chain was sequenced for a study of blood T cell repertoires in COVID-19. Study-level information: Nucleic acid was either cDNA or gDNA, and it came from T cells, B-cell-depleted T cells, or PBMCs.

This CDR3 is built from 15 residues. V lost 0 bases to trimming and J lost 6 bases, with 15 bases between them. Germline V gene data show CDR1 as SGHRS and CDR2 as YFSETQ. The assay was immunoSEQ multiplex PCR, and TCRdb's table has in-frame clones only and misses some. The sample has roughly 270,000 clones, around 85% seen once. The sample taken for sequencing was peripheral blood. The source of this sequence is a man between 50 and 59 years old with active or convalescent COVID-19. The J gene is TRBJ1-2, the V gene TRBV5-1; tentative D call: TRBD1 (5 bases). The CDR3 nucleotides read TGCGCCAGCAGCTTGGTCCCAGGGAGGGCGGATGGCTACACCTTC. Its translation is CASSLVPGRADGYTF.